The clone carrying this TCR beta chain was counted a few times. Its antigen is as yet unknown. This sample is part of a study of T-cell reconstitution after alpha-beta-depleted transplantation in children. Overall study results and limits: T-cell counts and diversity at one year post-transplant came mainly from newly produced T cells. From surviving recipient T cells and thymic progenitors came the high day-60 TCRbeta diversity observed in some patients.

Molecular barcoding with unique molecular identifiers was used for the TCRbeta library. TCRdb called the PCR reads again in MiXCR, with one record for every CDR3 protein. The repertoire holds about 580,000 distinct CDR3 sequences, with 23% as singletons. J gave up 6 bases and V 4 bases, and 4 bases lay outside the gene matches. Germline V CDR1 and CDR2: DFQATT, SNEGSKA (reference sequence). This CDR3 has 12 residues. The source was PBMCs, mostly from graft donor cells, collected 360 days after TCRalphabeta/CD19-depleted stem cell transplant. This clonotype was sampled from a boy less than two years old who had a stem cell transplant for acute myeloid leukemia, so the T cells may come from the graft donor. The rearrangement joins TRBV20-1 to TRBJ1-1; 8 nucleotides line up with TRBD1. CDR3 protein: CSATGQGPEAFF. The CDR3 bases are TGCAGTGCTACAGGACAGGGCCCTGAAGCTTTCTTT.